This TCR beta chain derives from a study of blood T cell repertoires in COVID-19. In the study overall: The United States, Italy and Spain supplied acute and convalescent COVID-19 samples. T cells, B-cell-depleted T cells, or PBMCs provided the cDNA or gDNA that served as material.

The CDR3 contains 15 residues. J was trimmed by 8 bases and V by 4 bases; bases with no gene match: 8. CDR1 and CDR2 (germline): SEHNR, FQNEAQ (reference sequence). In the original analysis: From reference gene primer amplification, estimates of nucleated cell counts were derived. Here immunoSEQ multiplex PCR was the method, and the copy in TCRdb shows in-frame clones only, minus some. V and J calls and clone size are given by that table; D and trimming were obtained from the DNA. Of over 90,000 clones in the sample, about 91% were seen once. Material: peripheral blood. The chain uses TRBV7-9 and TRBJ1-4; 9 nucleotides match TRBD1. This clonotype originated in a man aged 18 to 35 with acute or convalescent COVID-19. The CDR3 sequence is CASSSYSGTGEKLFF. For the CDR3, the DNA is TGTGCCAGCAGCTCCTACTCCGGGACAGGGGAAAAACTGTTTTTT.